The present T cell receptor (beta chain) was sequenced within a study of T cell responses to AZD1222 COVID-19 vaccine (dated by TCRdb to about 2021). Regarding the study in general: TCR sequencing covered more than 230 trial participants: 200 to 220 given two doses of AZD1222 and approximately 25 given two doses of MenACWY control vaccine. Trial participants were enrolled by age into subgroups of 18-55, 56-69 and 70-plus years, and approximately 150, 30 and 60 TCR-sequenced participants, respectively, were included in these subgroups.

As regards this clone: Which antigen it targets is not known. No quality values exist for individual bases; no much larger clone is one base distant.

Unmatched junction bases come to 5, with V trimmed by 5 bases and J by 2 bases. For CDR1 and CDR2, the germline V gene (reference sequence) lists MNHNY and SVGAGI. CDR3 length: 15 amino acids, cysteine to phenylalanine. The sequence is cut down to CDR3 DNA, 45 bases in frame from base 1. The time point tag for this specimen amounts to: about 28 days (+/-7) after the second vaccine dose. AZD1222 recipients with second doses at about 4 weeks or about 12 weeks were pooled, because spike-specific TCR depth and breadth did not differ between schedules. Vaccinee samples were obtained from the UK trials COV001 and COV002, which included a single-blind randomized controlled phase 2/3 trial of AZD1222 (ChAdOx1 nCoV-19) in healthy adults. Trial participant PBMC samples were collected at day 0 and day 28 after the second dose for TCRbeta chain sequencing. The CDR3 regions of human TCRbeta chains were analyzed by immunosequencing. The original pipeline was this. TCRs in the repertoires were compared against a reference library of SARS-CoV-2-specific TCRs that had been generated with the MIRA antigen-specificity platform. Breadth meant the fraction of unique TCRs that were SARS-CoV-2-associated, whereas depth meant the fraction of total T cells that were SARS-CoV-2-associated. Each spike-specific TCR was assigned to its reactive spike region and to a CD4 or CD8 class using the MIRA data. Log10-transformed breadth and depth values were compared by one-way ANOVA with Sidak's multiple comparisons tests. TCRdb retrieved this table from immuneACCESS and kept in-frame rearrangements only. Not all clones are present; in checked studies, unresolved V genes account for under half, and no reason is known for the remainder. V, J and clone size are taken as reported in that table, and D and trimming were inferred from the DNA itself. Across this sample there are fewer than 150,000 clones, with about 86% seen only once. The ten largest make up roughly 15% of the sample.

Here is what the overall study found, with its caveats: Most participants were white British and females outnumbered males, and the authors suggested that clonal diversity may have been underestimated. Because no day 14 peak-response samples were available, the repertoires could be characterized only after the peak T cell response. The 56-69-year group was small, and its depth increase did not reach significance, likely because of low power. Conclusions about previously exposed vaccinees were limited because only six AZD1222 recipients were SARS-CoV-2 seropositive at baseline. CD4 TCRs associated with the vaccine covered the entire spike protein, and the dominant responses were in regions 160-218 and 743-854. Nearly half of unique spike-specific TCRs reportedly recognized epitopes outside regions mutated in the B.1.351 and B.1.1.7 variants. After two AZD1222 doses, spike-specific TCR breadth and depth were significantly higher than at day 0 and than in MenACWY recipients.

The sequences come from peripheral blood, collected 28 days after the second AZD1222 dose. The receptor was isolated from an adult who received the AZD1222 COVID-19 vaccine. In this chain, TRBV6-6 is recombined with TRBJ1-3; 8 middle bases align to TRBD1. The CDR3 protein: CASSPRTGTGNTIYF. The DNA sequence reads TGTGCCAGCAGTCCTAGGACAGGGACTGGAAACACCATATATTTT.